This T cell receptor (beta chain) was sequenced for a study of CD8+ T cells in alopecia areata. The germline V gene encodes CDR1 SGHRS and CDR2 YFSETQ. The length of the CDR3 is 12 residues. V lost 4 bases and J 6 bases, leaving 10 bases between the germline ends. RNA extraction was followed by reverse transcription into cDNA, which acted as the sequencing template. Assay used: immunoSEQ multiplex PCR; TCRdb lists only in-frame clones, some missing. This sample has roughly 150,000 clones, with around 54% found just once. Material: CD4+ T cells sorted from blood. The chain is built from TRBV5-1 and TRBJ1-1; no definite D call. The receptor's source is a human donor in good health. CDR3 sequence reads: CASSGGPAEAFF. DNA of the CDR3: TGCGCCAGCAGCGGAGGTCCGGCTGAAGCTTTCTTT.